This TCR beta chain was observed in a study of blood T cell repertoires in COVID-19. Study-wide background: Both acute and convalescent COVID-19 samples were obtained from the United States, Italy and Spain. Sources were T cells, B-cell-depleted T cells, or PBMCs; the material itself was cDNA or gDNA.

The CDR3 extends over 17 amino acids. CDR1 is SGDLS and CDR2 is YYNGEE in the germline V gene. Germline trimming cut 3 bases from V and 5 bases from J; bases unmatched to any gene: 13. Per the authors' pipeline: Quantification of nucleated cells was approximated via reference gene primer amplification. TCRdb's copy holds only in-frame clones and misses some; the assay was immunoSEQ multiplex PCR. D and trimming were read from the DNA, whereas the V and J calls and clone size are those reported in that table. Seen here are fewer than 45,000 clones, roughly 86% observed once, and the top ten hold approximately 14%.

This sequence joins TRBV9 and TRBJ2-5; 10 bases match TRBD2. The clonotype comes from a human donor in a cohort sampled during active COVID-19. The sample consisted of peripheral blood. The CDR3 sequence: CASSAPSGGNPRETQYF. Here the CDR3 DNA reads TGTGCCAGCAGCGCACCTAGCGGGGGTAATCCGAGGGAGACCCAGTACTTC.